This TCR beta chain was found in a study of T cell repertoires in cytomegalovirus infection. Per germline, CDR1 KGHSH and CDR2 LQKENI. The trim removed 6 bases at V and 6 bases at J, leaving 7 bases unmatched. The CDR3 runs 14 residues. TCRdb itself ran the reads through MiXCR, one entry per CDR3 protein. The table records about 360,000 distinct CDR3 sequences, less than 20% of them present only once. Only one count was recorded for this clonotype. The specimen sequenced was PBMCs. This receptor was obtained from a human donor in good health (CMV status not recorded). Some clones in this sample may be carry-over from other donors' samples. The rearrangement uses TRBV18 and TRBJ2-1, with 8 bases fitting TRBD2. In DNA, the CDR3 is TGTGCCAGCTCCGCTGGGAGCGGGGGCAATGAGCAGTTCTTC. Its protein product is CASSAGSGGNEQFF.